This T cell receptor beta chain is from a study of cytomegalovirus exposure and HLA in healthy donors (dated by TCRdb to 2015 to 2018). A note on the overall study: According to an earlier analysis of around 600 of the donors, 200 million or so T cells yielded 90 million to 140 million unique TCR beta sequences and about 280 Gb of sequence data. Across some 400 genotyped donors of the cohort, an average of about 200,000 unique TCR beta nucleotide sequences per donor were sequenced, and roughly 20% of those sequences were non-productive. An earlier analysis of several hundred of the donors used high-throughput TCR beta sequencing to judge whether each TCR beta V gene segment behaved as functional or pseudogenic. Of the 398 genotyped donors, less than 85% were placed in the genetic ancestry cluster associated with self-reported Caucasian donors. Both class I and class II loci were covered by HLA typing, at four-digit resolution. A later analysis re-examined previously published TCR beta repertoires from roughly 650 donors and added high-resolution HLA genotyping to investigate patterns of TCR occurrence. In a later genetic analysis, genome-wide SNP genotypes for about three fifths of the 666 donors were used, and that subset was treated as a discovery cohort. Alongside the repertoire data, information on donor age, sex, ethnicity and CMV serostatus was compiled. Roughly five DR-DQ haplotypes were treated as single units for association and clustering because of strong linkage in the cohort. The study combined high-throughput TCR immunosequencing, statistical association of individual TCRs with disease status, and machine learning to predict cytomegalovirus infection status. The study aimed to test whether signatures of past pathogen exposure could be identified by cataloging public T cell receptors. The T cell repertoires of 670 or so subjects were profiled by immunosequencing and related to cytomegalovirus serostatus. The number of typed donors differed by locus: about 629-630 for A, B, C, DRB1 and DQB1; some 540 for DQA1; some 610 for DPA1; and 400 to 480 for DPB1. All discovery cohort repertoires had been generated using a single sequencing platform. In the later analysis, no new phenotypic data were used to find candidate immune exposures; instead, reliance was placed on TCR beta sequences and their occurrence across donors. An early release covering 550 to 650 HLA-typed donors comprised approximately 300 gigabases of sequencing data and around 80 million unique TCR sequences. Besides the first cohort of some 670 subjects, a separate validation cohort made up of 120 different subjects was used. What the research found in general, with its limitations: A later analysis found that TCR association rates varied across HLA loci, with DRB1 alleles showing the most associated TCRs and HLA-C alleles the fewest. Several of the top co-occurrence clusters appeared to be linked to parvovirus B19, influenza, CMV and Epstein-Barr virus, according to a later analysis. In both the original and validation cohorts, the classifier was reported to diagnose cytomegalovirus status with high specificity and sensitivity. While some public TCRs were present in many individuals, most TCR sequences turned up only very rarely across donors. The sequencing pipeline was judged likely to have produced a cluster of highly shared sequence variants as a technical artifact. A further reported finding was that TCR beta sequences accurately predicted the HLA-A and HLA-B alleles for most subjects in the first cohort. In a later genetic analysis, a missense DCLRE1C variant was associated with V-gene and J-gene trimming of TCR beta chains, and the association was replicated in an independent cohort. Most CMV-associated TCR beta chains appeared to be HLA-restricted in a later analysis, and the HLA associations seemed to be driven largely by CMV exposure. According to a later genetic analysis, donors in an Asian-associated ancestry cluster had fewer N-insertions in productive TCRs than the approximately 670-donor mean. Because counts were too low, seventeen rarely observed V segments, including chromosome 9 orphons, were excluded from the earlier analysis of 587 of the donors. In an earlier analysis of several hundred of the donors, most TCR beta V segments were observed in productive rearrangements about 90% or about 30% of the time, broadly matching IMGT annotations. Because some donors lacked HLA typing at each locus, the association tests relied only on the typed subset. The authors suggested that the approach could potentially be extended to other disease states and immunological phenotypes. For the cohort, immune exposure information was limited to CMV serostatus. In a later analysis, HLA-associated TCR beta chains showed more clonal expansion and lower generation probabilities than non-associated chains that were equally common. Some IMGT-functional V segments, including TRBV6-2 and TRBV6-3, could not be distinguished by the 87-base-pair reads and were therefore excluded. Assigning TCR associations to individual alleles was difficult when HLA alleles, especially DR and DQ, strongly co-occurred. This cohort had only TCR beta chains sequenced, and the lack of alpha or paired-chain data limited which features could be detected. A later analysis associated some 17,000 TCR beta sequences with specific HLA alleles at a false discovery rate of 0.05. The study listed over 150 TCR beta chains as associated with cytomegalovirus. Correlated functional status among segregating V segments might be attributable to linkage disequilibrium, but an unknown experimental factor could not be ruled out. The presence/absence analyses assumed that sequencing depth was roughly uniform across donors, and that assumption may not be true. In vitro tests confirmed that three of the cytomegalovirus-associated TCR beta chains recognize cytomegalovirus antigens.

Here V drops 5 bases and J drops 4 bases, and the junction holds 3 bases not matched to any gene. The germline V gene (reference sequence) yields GTSNPN for CDR1 and SVGIG for CDR2. Measured from the cysteine to the phenylalanine, the CDR3 is 13 residues long. Only CDR3 DNA remains: 39 bases, in frame from the first base. Concerning this clone: No antigen is known for it. No base quality values were provided; no much bigger clone lies one nucleotide off.

The protocol used for the library was the immunoSEQ multiplex PCR assay. A mixture of 60 forward primers for TCR Vbeta segments and 13 reverse primers for TCR Jbeta segments was used in the multiplex PCR. Amplification of the CDR3 region of rearranged TCR beta genes was performed with a multiplex PCR assay on genomic DNA. On the Illumina HiSeq System, the amplified TCR beta libraries were sequenced as 87-base-pair reads. Per the original workflow: Across the 666 repertoires, a later analysis counted tens of millions of unique TCR beta chains, 9.5 million to 13 million of which were shared by at least two donors. Raw reads were error-corrected and collapsed into unique sequences by a nearest-neighbor algorithm in which closely related sequences were merged to remove PCR and sequencing errors. V, D and J gene segments were assigned by aligning CDR3 sequences to IMGT reference sequences. For a sequence to be retained, a match of at least six nucleotides to both a V gene segment and a J gene segment was required. Rearrangements were classified as productive when the CDR3 lacked stop codons and remained in frame with V and J, and all other rearrangements were classified as non-productive. Following IMGT convention, CDR3 was defined as the stretch from the second conserved V-encoded cysteine to the conserved J-encoded phenylalanine. In an earlier analysis of around 540 of the donors, sequences lacking an unambiguous match to a single V gene segment were excluded. In an earlier analysis of 587 of the donors, V segments were called functional above 56.7% productive rearrangements and were called segregating when the between-donor standard deviation exceeded 5%. A statistical classification framework was built for diagnosing cytomegalovirus status from the catalog of TCR beta chain sequences. A later analysis assigned V and J genes by comparing TCR nucleotide sequences with IMGT/GENE-DB human TR gene sequences. The TCRdist pipeline was used in a later analysis to assign CDR3 sequences and most-parsimonious VDJ recombination scenarios. A later analysis defined each TCR beta chain by its CDR3 amino acid sequence plus V-gene family, and excluded reads lacking a unique V-gene family. A later analysis removed nearly 600 highly shared, low-generation-probability nucleotide sequences to deal with suspected cross-contamination and a sequencing artifact. A later analysis calculated a clonal expansion index for each public chain from normalized within-repertoire ranks of inferred template counts. Generation probabilities in a later analysis came from a VDJ recombination model fitted to out-of-frame rearrangements, and those results were checked against IGoR. In a later analysis, hypergeometric tests were used to score TCR-TCR, TCR-HLA and TCR-CMV co-occurrence, with a repertoire-size bias correction applied to TCR pairs. A later analysis estimated false discovery rates by permuting HLA or CMV assignments 20 times. In a later analysis, co-occurring TCRs were grouped using DBSCAN, with TCRdist sequence similarity added in when clustering inside HLA-allele-positive subsets. Repertoires with fewer than 30,000 or more than 120,000 public chains were left out of co-occurrence clustering, as were about 5 repertoires with anomalous nucleotide sharing. TCRdb mirrors the immuneACCESS table, restricted to in-frame sequences. Some clones are absent from its copies; in checked studies, under half trace to an unresolved V gene, and the reason for the others is unknown. V, J and clone size were drawn from that table, and D and trimming were deduced from the DNA. This sample gives 150,000 to 200,000 clones in total; 60% to 75% of them show up just once. Around 3% of the sample belongs to the ten largest clones.

The cohort consisted of some 730 healthy bone marrow donors. At the time of sampling, all cohort members were nominally healthy, though unrecorded immune exposures were likely present. The donor tested CMV seropositive and was one of the 289 seropositive cohort members. A peripheral blood sample was provided by each donor, and peripheral blood mononuclear cells were used for TCR beta sequencing. Genomic DNA extraction from the blood cell samples was performed with the Qiagen DNeasy Blood Extraction Kit. This receptor was identified in a woman aged 45-65 years in good health and CMV-seropositive. In this chain, TRBV30 is recombined with TRBJ1-5, with 9 bases in between that match TRBD1. The sequencing sample was made of PBMCs. Read as DNA, the sequence is TGTGCCTGGGCCGGACAGGGGAATCAGCCCCAGCATTTT. The encoded protein is CAWAGQGNQPQHF.